A single sample is the source of the 31 T cell receptor beta chains below, sequenced in a study of regulatory T cells in long-lasting Graves disease. Described time point: newly diagnosed GD, antithyroid drugs for less than 3 months. PBMC-derived RNA was used for the TCR library. According to the study, TCR beta libraries were built with iRepertoire HTBI primers and CDR3-region Arm-PCR. Via MiXCR, TCRdb re-called the multiplex PCR reads, giving one row per CDR3 protein. The sample includes over 300,000 distinct CDR3 sequences, around a sixth of them seen just once. The source material was peripheral blood mononuclear cells (PBMCs), sampled at new diagnosis, from a patient treated with antithyroid drugs. Source of these receptors: a female donor with Graves disease.

Many counts were recorded for this clonotype. The V gene is TRBV30, the J gene TRBJ2-1, with 10 bases fitting TRBD2. The CDR3 sequence is 13 residues long. V shed 8 bases, J shed 11 bases, and the junction held 12 bases outside the gene matches. CDR1 is GTSNPN and CDR2 is SVGIG in the germline V gene (reference sequence). The CDR3 spells CALRAGGPTKQFF. The CDR3 nucleotides are TGTGCCCTGAGAGCGGGAGGGCCTACAAAGCAGTTCTTC. Full variable domain (missing parts from reference TRBV30 and TRBJ2-1): SQTIHQWPATLVQPVGSPLSLECTVEGTSNPNLYWYRQAAGRGLQLLFYSVGIGQISSEVPQNLSASRPQDRQFILSSKKLLLSDSGFYLCALRAGGPTKQFFGPGTRLTVL.

This rearrangement joins TRBV7-2 to TRBJ1-5; D is perhaps TRBD1 (6 bases). Germline assignment: CDR1 SGHTA and CDR2 FQGNSA. V dropped 5 bases and J dropped 1 base, with 12 bases sitting between them. This CDR3 has 15 residues. The CDR3 spells CASSRGGRSNQPQHF. The CDR3 bases are TGTGCCAGCAGCCGAGGGGGAAGGAGCAATCAGCCCCAGCATTTT.

The V and J genes are TRBV5-1 and TRBJ2-7; 10 bases align to TRBD1. In germline, CDR1 is SGHRS, CDR2 YFSETQ. The CDR3 is made up of 14 amino acids. J lost 7 bases, V lost 2 bases, and 6 bases had no gene match. CDR3 in DNA: TGCGCCAGCAGCTTCCCGGGACAGGGGCGGGAGCAGTACTTC. It is translated as CASSFPGQGREQYF.

This rearrangement joins TRBV19 to TRBJ2-2, with 10 bases matching TRBD2. CDR3 length: 17 amino acids. V lost 1 base, J lost 5 bases, and 7 bases stayed unmatched. Germline assignment: CDR1 LNHDA and CDR2 SQIVND (reference sequence). CDR3: CASSIVGLAIGTGELFF. CDR3 nucleotide sequence: TGTGCCAGTAGTATAGTGGGACTAGCGATAGGAACCGGGGAGCTGTTTTTT.

This clonotype came up a few times. The V gene is TRBV27, the J gene TRBJ1-4; possibly TRBD1 for D (6 bases). Between the trimmed V and J ends, which lost 0 bases and 0 bases, there was a span of 17 bases. Germline V CDR1 and CDR2: MNHEY, SMNVEV (reference sequence). This CDR3 comprises 19 residues. This CDR3 reads CASSLSRGLLLSTNEKLFF. CDR3 coding DNA: TGTGCCAGCAGTTTATCGCGGGGGCTCCTTCTTTCAACTAATGAAAAACTGTTTTTT. Together with reference TRBV27 and TRBJ1-4, the CDR3 gives the full variable domain: EAQVTQNPRYLITVTGKKLTVTCSQNMNHEYMSWYRQDPGLGLRQIYYSMNVEVTDKGDVPEGYKVSRKEKRNFPLILESPSPNQTSLYFCASSLSRGLLLSTNEKLFFGSGTQLSVL.

In its sample, this clonotype was seen many times. This chain links TRBV30 with TRBJ2-5; D not resolved. Trimming took off 8 bases at V and 2 bases at J, with 18 bases between the two ends. CDR1 is GTSNPN and CDR2 is SVGIG in the germline V gene (reference sequence). CDR3 length equals 14 residues. CDR3 nucleotides: TGTGCCGCCACCCCGTCGGGCAGTCAAGAGACCCAGTACTTC. It specifies CAATPSGSQETQYF.

This clonotype was counted ten times or more. This sequence joins TRBV12-3 or TRBV12-4 and TRBJ2-1, with D perhaps assigned TRBD1 or TRBD2 (5 bases each). The CDR3 sequence is 15 residues long. With 4 bases removed from V and 3 bases from J, the gap between germline ends came to 13 bases. The CDR3 nucleotides are TGTGCCAGCAGTTCCTCCGGGGCCGACTACAATGAGCAGTTCTTC. Translating gives CASSSSGADYNEQFF.

This clonotype has ten or more counts. A read error may account for a junction end that differs from germline. The chain has TRBV5-6 and TRBJ2-3; D is unresolved. The CDR3 loop spans 15 amino acids. CDR1 is SGHDT, CDR2 YYEEEE, per germline. CDR3 coding DNA: TGTGCCAGCAGCTTGTTTACGGGCAACACAGATACGCAGTGTTTT. Protein sequence: CASSLFTGNTDTQCF.

J is TRBJ1-1 and V is TRBV2, with 7 bases fitting TRBD1. Per the germline V gene, CDR1 is SNHLY and CDR2 is FYNNEI. With V trimmed by 3 bases and J by 7 bases, 5 bases remained unmatched. The CDR3 covers 13 residues. The CDR3 loop is CASSEVGQLEAFF. The CDR3 DNA reads TGTGCCAGCAGTGAGGTGGGACAGCTTGAAGCTTTCTTT.

This clonotype was observed many times. The J gene is TRBJ1-2, the V gene TRBV20-1; 7 nucleotides line up with TRBD1. In germline, CDR1 is DFQATT, CDR2 SNEGSKA (reference sequence). V lost 0 bases, J lost 7 bases, and 5 bases stayed unmatched. The CDR3 has 13 residues. The CDR3 nucleotides are TGCAGTGCTAGAGATCGCAGGGGGGGTGGCTACACCTTC. It yields the protein CSARDRRGGGYTF.

This clonotype was counted ten times or more. The chain has TRBV12-3 or TRBV12-4 and TRBJ1-1; D remains unclear. V was shortened by 1 base and J by 10 bases, with 10 bases between the two germline ends. The CDR3 sequence is 12 residues long. The chain's CDR3 is CASSLDDLGAFF. CDR3 coding DNA: TGTGCCAGCAGTTTAGATGACCTGGGAGCTTTCTTT.

There are many counts of this clonotype. The chain recombines TRBV5-5 with TRBJ2-2; no clear D. This CDR3 is built from 13 residues. The germline CDR1 and CDR2 sequences are SGHKS and YYEKEE (reference sequence). V was clipped by 1 base and J by 1 base, with 2 bases between them. This chain's CDR3 is CASSLRNTGELFF. For the CDR3, the DNA is TGTGCCAGCAGCTTGAGGAACACCGGGGAGCTGTTTTTT. The variable domain in full, with the rest retrieved from reference TRBV5-5 and TRBJ2-2, is DAGVTQSPTHLIKTRGQQVTLRCSPISGHKSVSWYQQVLGQGPQFIFQYYEKEERGRGNFPDRFSARQFPNYSSELNVNALLLGDSALYLCASSLRNTGELFFGEGSRLTVL.

Ten or more counts support this clonotype. This chain uses TRBV4-1 with TRBJ1-5, with D possibly being TRBD1 (6 bases). V was pared by 1 base and J by 5 bases, with 18 bases between. This CDR3 region has 17 residues. The germline gives CDR1 MGHRA, CDR2 YSYEKL. CDR3 nucleotides: TGCGCCAGCAGCCAAGCAACCAACCAGGGGAAGCATCAGCCCCAGCATTTT. Translation: CASSQATNQGKHQPQHF.

This clonotype was observed at least ten times. The chain has TRBV27 and TRBJ2-3, with D unclear. The CDR3 runs 11 residues. Germline V gene lookup returns CDR1 MNHEY and CDR2 SMNVEV (reference sequence). V gave up 8 bases and J gave up 6 bases, with 9 bases separating them. The CDR3 loop reads CASSAFDTQYF. CDR3 sequence (DNA): TGTGCCAGCTCCGCCTTTGATACGCAGTATTTT.

This clonotype was observed at least ten times. The chain uses TRBV20-1 and TRBJ2-5; TRBD2 matches 9 bases. Germline V lookup: CDR1 DFQATT, CDR2 SNEGSKA (reference sequence). The V gene end was trimmed by 3 bases and the J gene end by 5 bases; junction bases not matched to a gene: 10. The CDR3 loop spans 15 amino acids. CDR3: CSASRDQRGVETQYF. In DNA, the CDR3 is TGCAGTGCTAGCCGCGACCAGCGGGGGGTGGAGACCCAGTACTTC.

The rearrangement uses TRBV11-2 and TRBJ2-7; TRBD2 might be the D (5 bases). This CDR3 has 15 residues. Trimming pared 3 bases from V and 0 bases from J, leaving 12 bases between. Germline CDR1 SGHAT, CDR2 FQNNGV. CDR3 bases: TGTGCCAGCAGCTTTGAGGGCAGCAGCTCCTACGAGCAGTACTTC. Translating it yields CASSFEGSSSYEQYF.

This clonotype is a singleton in its sample. The chain couples TRBV20-1 to TRBJ2-1; D is uncertain. The V gene lost 0 bases and the J gene lost 5 bases, with 14 bases spanning the gap. Germline V gives CDR1 DFQATT, CDR2 SNEGSKA (reference sequence). This CDR3 has 15 amino acids. The CDR3 loop is CSARDFEVANNEQFF. CDR3 in DNA: TGCAGTGCTAGAGATTTCGAGGTCGCGAACAATGAGCAGTTCTTC.

This clonotype was seen more than once but under ten times. A much larger clone differs from this one at a single base, so this may be a read error. V is TRBV7-2 and J is TRBJ2-1, with 9 bases lining up with TRBD1. Gene TRBJ2-5 matches the end of the DNA better, so the J call may be wrong. This CDR3 has 17 residues. CDR1 is SGHTA, CDR2 FQGNSA, per germline. CDR3 in amino acids: CASSYGRDREGQEAQYF. CDR3 bases: TGTGCCAGCAGCTACGGAAGGGACAGGGAAGGACAAGAGGCCCAGTACTTC.

V is TRBV7-3 and J is TRBJ2-1, with 9 bases matching TRBD2. CDR1 SGHTA and CDR2 FQGTGA come from the germline V gene. V lost 2 bases, J lost 5 bases, and 10 bases stayed unmatched. The CDR3 is 17 residues long. In nucleotides, the CDR3 is TGTGCCAGCAGCTTAGGGGATAGCGGGAGTCGGAACAATGAGCAGTTCTTC. Protein product: CASSLGDSGSRNNEQFF.

This chain joins TRBV19 and TRBJ2-4, with a weak D call TRBD2 (6 bases). Deletions cut 6 bases from V and 5 bases from J, with 8 bases between. CDR3 length: 12 residues. Germline CDR1 reads LNHDA; CDR2 reads SQIVND (reference sequence). The CDR3 region has the DNA TGTGCCAGTAGAGAGCGGGAAAACATTCAGTACTTC. Translation gives CASRERENIQYF.

The rearrangement joins TRBV14 to TRBJ2-1, with D hard to call. This CDR3 contains 14 residues. V dropped 4 bases and J dropped 1 base, with 8 bases sitting between them. Germline loops: CDR1 SGHDN, CDR2 FVKESK. DNA for the CDR3: TGTGCCAGCAGCCCTCAGGAGTCCTACAATGAGCAGTTCTTC. Translating gives CASSPQESYNEQFF.

Worth noting for this clonotype: A far larger clone lies a single base away; this is likely a read error. The rearrangement uses TRBV20-1 and TRBJ2-1; 10 bases are a match to TRBD1. The CDR3 loop spans 14 amino acids. V shed 4 bases and J 10 bases; nucleotides not matched to a gene: 10. Per germline, CDR1 DFQATT and CDR2 SNEGSKA (reference sequence). The DNA of the CDR3 is TGCAGTGCTAAAAGGACAGGGGGAAAGGACGAGCAGTTCTTC. It is translated as CSAKRTGGKDEQFF.

The chain carries TRBV6-5 and TRBJ1-2; D perhaps matches TRBD1 (5 bases). Between the trimmed V and J ends, which lost 2 bases and 7 bases, there was a span of 5 bases. This CDR3 is built from 11 residues. Germline CDR1 reads MNHEY; CDR2 reads SVGAGI. The CDR3 DNA sequence: TGTGCCAGCAGTTACGGGGCTGGCTACACCTTC. It specifies CASSYGAGYTF.

Comment on this clonotype: This sequence may be a read error, since a much larger clone differs from it by one base. V is TRBV6-2 or TRBV6-3 and J is TRBJ1-1; D not resolved. The CDR3 runs to 15 residues. Per germline, CDR1 MNHEY and CDR2 SVGEGT. The V and J ends lost 10 bases and 0 bases respectively, with 18 bases between them. Here the CDR3 reads CANRAPASMNTEAFF. The CDR3 DNA reads TGTGCCAACAGAGCCCCGGCATCTATGAACACTGAAGCTTTCTTT.

Ten or more counts support this clonotype. The chain couples TRBV6-5 to TRBJ1-1; TRBD1 agrees at 7 bases. The germline CDR1 and CDR2 sequences are MNHEY and SVGAGI. CDR3 size: 14 residues. V lost 0 bases to trimming and J lost 9 bases; unmatched junction nucleotides: 7. The CDR3 loop is CASSYSMEGAQAFF. CDR3 bases: TGTGCCAGCAGTTACTCGATGGAGGGGGCCCAAGCTTTCTTT.

This clonotype was detected many times. The rearrangement links TRBV12-3 or TRBV12-4 to TRBJ1-5; no reliable D call. V gave up 3 bases and J gave up 2 bases, with 5 bases separating them. The CDR3 extends over 13 amino acids. CDR3 sequence: CASSLVRNQPQHF. The CDR3 nucleotides are TGTGCCAGCAGTTTGGTCCGCAATCAGCCCCAGCATTTT.

This clonotype has a count of ten or more. The CDR3 is CAWSTLGQGVSPLHF. CDR3 sequence (DNA): TGTGCCTGGAGTACCCTAGGACAGGGGGTTTCACCCCTCCACTTT. The chain employs TRBV30 and TRBJ1-6, with 10 bases fitting TRBD1. Looked up from germline, CDR1 is GTSNPN and CDR2 is SVGIG (reference sequence). J gave up 9 bases and V 2 bases, and 7 bases lay outside the gene matches. The CDR3 spans 15 residues.

This clonotype was recorded many times. This chain links TRBV20-1 with TRBJ2-5; 11 bases line up with TRBD2. Germline V gives CDR1 DFQATT, CDR2 SNEGSKA (reference sequence). The CDR3 has 14 amino acids. The J segment lost 5 bases and the V segment lost 6 bases, leaving 8 bases of the junction unmatched. The DNA of the CDR3 is TGCAGTGCCCGATCTAGCGGGGGGATGGAGACCCAGTACTTC. It encodes CSARSSGGMETQYF.

This clonotype came up a few times. This chain joins TRBV18 and TRBJ1-1; possible D gene TRBD1, 5 bases. The length of the CDR3 is 16 residues. The germline CDR1 and CDR2 sequences are KGHSH and LQKENI. V was pared by 0 bases and J by 1 base, with 12 bases between. The CDR3 region is CASSPPVGTENTEAFF. CDR3 sequence (DNA): TGTGCCAGCTCACCACCGGTGGGGACGGAGAACACTGAAGCTTTCTTT.

CDR3 residues: CAITTASGGGTDTQYF. CDR3 nucleotide sequence: TGTGCCATCACTACTGCTAGCGGGGGCGGCACAGATACGCAGTATTTT. The chain couples TRBV10-3 to TRBJ2-3; TRBD2 agrees at 10 bases. The CDR3 extends over 16 amino acids. The V gene end was trimmed by 7 bases and the J gene end by 1 base; junction bases not matched to a gene: 8. The germline gives CDR1 ENHRY, CDR2 SYGVKD.

This clonotype came up a few times. J is TRBJ1-1 and V is TRBV29-1, with 7 nucleotides matching TRBD1. The V and J ends lost 5 bases and 0 bases, in that order; junction bases with no gene match: 3. Germline V lookup: CDR1 SQVTM, CDR2 ANQGSEA. The CDR3 has 13 residues. The DNA for the CDR3 is TGCAGCGTTAACAGGGGTCTGAACACTGAAGCTTTCTTT. Protein sequence: CSVNRGLNTEAFF.